This T cell receptor beta chain comes out of a study of CD8 T cells in Susac syndrome. General observations from the study: As the study acknowledged, the number of individuals in its TCR sequencing and HLA analysis was relatively small.

Random-hexamer reverse transcription was applied to about 0.45 to 1 ug RNA. Coverage of TCR beta CDR3 amplification by immunoSEQ multiplex PCR extended to 54 Vbeta and 13 Jbeta. Using its own MiXCR run on the immunoSEQ multiplex PCR reads, TCRdb lists one record per CDR3 protein. The table has about 150,000 distinct CDR3 sequences, roughly 94% seen once. The sequenced target, TCR beta, came from blood CD8+ and CD4+ T cells. CDR1 SGHNT and CDR2 YYREEE come from the germline V gene (reference sequence). This CDR3 is 14 amino acids long. After removal of 5 bases from V and 3 bases from J, the junction contained 5 bases not matched to a gene. For this clonotype: Its antigen is currently unknown.

This TCR was recovered from a human donor with multiple sclerosis. This rearrangement joins TRBV5-4 to TRBJ2-7; TRBD1 matches 10 bases. The sequenced sample consisted of CD8+ T cells from PBMCs. CDR3 bases: TGTGCCAGCAGGCGGGACAGGGGAGACTACGAGCAGTACTTC. Translation gives CASRRDRGDYEQYF. The variable domain in full, with the rest retrieved from reference TRBV5-4 and TRBJ2-7, is ETGVTQSPTHLIKTRGQQVTLRCSSQSGHNTVSWYQQALGQGPQFIFQYYREEENGRGNFPPRFSGLQFPNYSSELNVNALELDDSALYLCASRRDRGDYEQYFGPGTRLTVT.